Following are 20 T cell receptor beta chains from one sample sequenced in a study of naive and memory T cell subsets. Study results and caveats: Naive repertoires, especially CD8, held a few larger clonotypes, possibly memory cells re-expressing CD45RA.

An equimolar mix of two oligonucleotides served as the beta constant-region primer for TRBC1 and TRBC2. Ligated cDNA was amplified by four rounds of PCR with nested alpha and beta constant-region primers and SP2. TCRdb independently ran MiXCR on the UMI-ligation and nested PCR reads; one entry per CDR3 protein. The sample shows 150,000 or so distinct CDR3 sequences, 20% to 25% of them seen only once. For these TCRs, the target antigens are not known. The sequencing sample was made of naive CD4+ T cells from blood. These receptors all stem from a human donor in good health.

This clonotype was seen only once. The chain couples TRBV28 to TRBJ2-3; D might be TRBD2 (6 bases). V lost 3 bases to trimming and J lost 2 bases, with 9 bases between them. CDR3 length equals 14 residues. Germline V CDR1 and CDR2: MDHEN, SYDVKM. CDR3 region: CASSFGRDTDTQYF. The CDR3 DNA follows: TGTGCCAGCAGTTTCGGGCGGGACACAGATACGCAGTATTTT.

This clonotype has just a few counts. The J gene is TRBJ2-7, the V gene TRBV9; D may correspond to TRBD1 or TRBD2 (5 bases each). V lost 2 bases and J 6 bases, leaving 15 bases between the germline ends. The CDR3 sequence is 14 residues long. CDR1 and CDR2 (germline): SGDLS, YYNGEE. The CDR3 spells CASSVTAGTSEQYF. In DNA form, the CDR3 reads TGTGCCAGCAGCGTGACAGCAGGGACGAGCGAGCAGTACTTC.

This clonotype was seen only a few times. The chain joins TRBV7-8 to TRBJ2-1, with TRBD1 as a possible D gene (6 bases). The CDR3 is 12 residues long. CDR1 is SGHVS, CDR2 FQNEAQ, per germline. V was shortened by 4 bases and J by 6 bases, with 7 bases between the two germline ends. CDR3 amino acids: CASSSTGNEQFF. CDR3 coding DNA: TGTGCCAGCAGCTCGACAGGCAATGAGCAGTTCTTC.

This clonotype was observed a handful of times. The chain combines TRBV19 with TRBJ1-2; tentatively, D is TRBD1 (6 bases). The CDR3 is 13 residues long. The ends were cut back, 6 bases at V and 4 bases at J, with 12 bases in the middle. Looked up from germline, CDR1 is LNHDA and CDR2 is SQIVND (reference sequence). CDR3 in amino acids: CASRYGTSYGYTF. In DNA, the CDR3 is TGTGCCAGTAGGTATGGGACAAGCTATGGCTACACCTTC.

The chain carries TRBV6-5 and TRBJ2-5; tentative D call: TRBD2 (6 bases). From germline, CDR1 is MNHEY and CDR2 SVGAGI. This CDR3 comprises 15 residues. The V end lost 2 bases, the J end lost 1 base, and 11 bases lay between the germline ends. CDR3 residues: CASSYRGSGQETQYF. Written as DNA, the CDR3 is TGTGCCAGCAGTTACCGCGGTAGCGGCCAAGAGACCCAGTACTTC.

The V gene is TRBV2, the J gene TRBJ1-1, with D tentatively TRBD1 (5 bases). Trimming cost V 7 bases and J 5 bases, with 11 bases left between them. The CDR3 is 12 amino acids. Germline CDR1 is SNHLY and CDR2 is FYNNEI. This CDR3 reads CASTRGGTEAFF. CDR3 sequence (DNA): TGTGCCAGCACAAGGGGTGGAACTGAAGCTTTCTTT.

The sample holds many counts of this clonotype. The J gene is TRBJ2-3, the V gene TRBV29-1, with D tentatively TRBD1 (5 bases). Germline V CDR1 and CDR2: SQVTM, ANQGSEA. Trimming cost V 5 bases and J 5 bases, with 17 bases left between them. The CDR3 has 14 amino acids. CDR3 coding DNA: TGCAGCGTTTCTCAAGGGGCATATGGAGATACGCAGTATTTT. Translated, it gives CSVSQGAYGDTQYF.

The V gene is TRBV12-3 or TRBV12-4, the J gene TRBJ1-5, with a weak D call TRBD1 (6 bases). The germline V and J ends were trimmed by 3 bases and 0 bases, with 15 bases remaining between them. CDR3 length: 17 residues. The CDR3 bases are TGTGCCAGCAGTTTGGATCTGGGGGGCCGTAGCAATCAGCCCCAGCATTTT. It translates to CASSLDLGGRSNQPQHF.

The chain joins TRBV6-6 to TRBJ2-3, with 13 bases matching TRBD2. The CDR3 spans 16 residues. The J segment lost 4 bases and the V segment lost 6 bases, leaving 7 bases of the junction unmatched. Germline V gene data show CDR1 as MNHNY and CDR2 as SVGAGI (reference sequence). CDR3 residues: CASRWTSGSTADTQYF. In nucleotides, the CDR3 is TGTGCCAGCAGATGGACTAGCGGGAGTACCGCAGATACGCAGTATTTT.

This sequence joins TRBV29-1 and TRBJ2-1; the D gene is possibly TRBD1 (5 bases). V lost 7 bases, J lost 0 bases, and 10 bases lay in between. Germline loops: CDR1 SQVTM, CDR2 ANQGSEA. The CDR3 is 13 residues long. The CDR3 nucleotides read TGCAGCGGCGCAGGGTTCTCCTACAATGAGCAGTTCTTC. It encodes CSGAGFSYNEQFF.

This chain's CDR3 is CASRTRRASNTEAFF. DNA of the CDR3: TGTGCCAGCAGGACCCGTAGGGCCTCGAACACTGAAGCTTTCTTT. The rearrangement links TRBV12-3 or TRBV12-4 to TRBJ1-1; D is uncertain. Trimming stripped 6 bases from V and 1 base from J, with 15 bases between. The CDR3 extends over 15 amino acids.

This clonotype came up a few times. The genes are TRBV28 and TRBJ2-1; TRBD1 agrees at 10 bases. The length of the CDR3 is 13 residues. Germline V gene data show CDR1 as MDHEN and CDR2 as SYDVKM. Losses at the gene ends were 6 bases for V and 9 bases for J; bases not matched to a gene: 5. The CDR3 is CASRQTGGVEQFF. CDR3 DNA sequence: TGTGCCAGCAGGCAGACAGGGGGCGTTGAGCAGTTCTTC.

J is TRBJ1-4 and V is TRBV18; 8 positions match TRBD1. Unmatched junction bases numbered 11, after V lost 3 bases and J lost 8 bases. Germline V gene data show CDR1 as KGHSH and CDR2 as LQKENI. This CDR3 is built from 16 residues. CDR3 residues: CASSPGPGTGGEKLFF. Written as DNA, the CDR3 is TGTGCCAGCTCACCCGGTCCCGGGACAGGTGGCGAAAAACTGTTTTTT.

This clonotype was recorded a few times. The chain couples TRBV20-1 to TRBJ1-1; TRBD1 matches at 8 bases. The V segment lost 6 bases and the J segment 6 bases; nucleotides outside the gene matches: 12. The V gene's germline CDR1 is DFQATT and CDR2 SNEGSKA (reference sequence). This CDR3 comprises 14 residues. The CDR3 spells CSARTGFFRAEAFF. For the CDR3, the DNA is TGCAGTGCACGGACAGGGTTCTTTAGGGCTGAAGCTTTCTTT.

V gene TRBV6-5 combines with J gene TRBJ2-1; 15 positions match TRBD2. CDR3 size: 18 residues. V dropped 5 bases and J dropped 2; count of bases not matched to a gene: 7. Germline lookup yields CDR1 MNHEY and CDR2 SVGAGI. The CDR3 DNA reads as TGTGCCAGCAGTCACGGGACTAGCGGGAGGCCGCCCTACAATGAGCAGTTCTTC. Residues: CASSHGTSGRPPYNEQFF.

This clonotype showed up just a few times. The rearrangement uses TRBV10-3 and TRBJ2-5; D is ambiguous. V was cut by 3 bases and J by 5 bases, with 7 bases left in between. The CDR3 runs 12 residues. Germline V gene sequence: CDR1 ENHRY, CDR2 SYGVKD. CDR3 DNA sequence: TGTGCCATCAGTGACAAAGGCGAGACCCAGTACTTC. Amino acid sequence: CAISDKGETQYF.

This clonotype was seen many times. The chain joins TRBV7-2 to TRBJ2-3; 13 nucleotides align to TRBD2. CDR1 SGHTA and CDR2 FQGNSA come from the germline V gene. The CDR3 contains 20 residues. J gave up 1 base and V 5 bases, and 15 bases lay outside the gene matches. The CDR3 nucleotides read TGTGCCAGCAGCCTTGCCCCCACCACTAGCGGGAGGGCCCGCACAGATACGCAGTATTTT. The encoded protein is CASSLAPTTSGRARTDTQYF.

This clonotype occurred a few times. V and J are TRBV19 and TRBJ2-7; 8 nucleotides align to TRBD1. Per the germline V gene, CDR1 is LNHDA and CDR2 is SQIVND (reference sequence). This CDR3 spans 16 amino acids. Unmatched junction bases numbered 5, after V lost 1 base and J lost 0 bases. The CDR3 DNA is TGTGCCAGTAGTATAGTCGGGGACAGGAGCTCCTACGAGCAGTACTTC. This codes for CASSIVGDRSSYEQYF. Supplemented by reference TRBV19 and TRBJ2-7, the full variable domain reads DGGITQSPKYLFRKEGQNVTLSCEQNLNHDAMYWYRQDPGQGLRLIYYSQIVNDFQKGDIAEGYSVSREKKESFPLTVTSAQKNPTAFYLCASSIVGDRSSYEQYFGPGTRLTVT.

The chain recombines TRBV5-1 with TRBJ1-1; D gene ambiguous. The V and J ends lost 1 base and 7 bases respectively, with 17 bases between them. This CDR3 contains 15 residues. The germline gives CDR1 SGHRS, CDR2 YFSETQ. The CDR3 DNA reads TGCGCCAGCAGCTTGACGCCGGCGGTTGGACTTGAAGCTTTCTTT. Translating gives CASSLTPAVGLEAFF.

This rearrangement joins TRBV6-2 or TRBV6-3 to TRBJ2-1, with TRBD2 matching 10 bases. This CDR3 is built from 14 residues. Germline lookup yields CDR1 MNHEY and CDR2 SVGEGT. The junction had 8 bases not matched to a gene; V was cut back by 7 bases and J by 8 bases. CDR3 region: CASISSGSGYEQFF. The DNA of the CDR3 is TGTGCCAGCATCTCTAGCGGGAGTGGGTATGAGCAGTTCTTC.